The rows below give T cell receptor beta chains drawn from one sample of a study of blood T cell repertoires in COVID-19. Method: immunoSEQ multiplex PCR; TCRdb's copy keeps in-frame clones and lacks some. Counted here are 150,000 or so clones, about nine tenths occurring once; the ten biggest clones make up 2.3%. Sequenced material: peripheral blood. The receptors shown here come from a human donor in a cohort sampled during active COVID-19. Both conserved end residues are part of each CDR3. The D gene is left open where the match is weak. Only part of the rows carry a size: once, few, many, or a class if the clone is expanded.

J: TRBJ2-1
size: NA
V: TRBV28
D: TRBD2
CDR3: CASSLAGGTYNEQFF
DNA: TGTGCCAGCAGTTTAGCGGGAGGCACCTACAATGAGCAGTTCTTC

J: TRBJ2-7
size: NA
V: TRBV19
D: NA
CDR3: CASSWAGTYEQYF
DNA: TGTGCCAGTAGTTGGGCAGGCACCTACGAGCAGTACTTC

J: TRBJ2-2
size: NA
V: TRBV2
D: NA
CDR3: CASSEEVGGATGELFF
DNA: TGTGCCAGCAGTGAGGAGGTGGGCGGCGCCACCGGGGAGCTGTTTTTT

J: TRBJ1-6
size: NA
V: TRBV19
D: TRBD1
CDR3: CASSIDRTGARGSPLHF
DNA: TGTGCCAGTAGTATAGATCGGACAGGGGCCCGGGGATCACCCCTCCACTTT

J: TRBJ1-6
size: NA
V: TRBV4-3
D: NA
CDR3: CASSQAQGDHSPLHF
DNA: TGCGCCAGCAGCCAAGCCCAGGGCGATCATTCACCCCTCCACTTT

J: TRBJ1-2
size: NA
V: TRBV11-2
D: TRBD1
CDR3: CASSSHRDSRNYGYTF
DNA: TGTGCCAGCAGCTCCCACCGGGACAGCAGAAACTATGGCTACACCTTC

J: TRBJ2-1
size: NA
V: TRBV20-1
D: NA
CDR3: CSASPSVGYNEQFF
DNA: TGCAGTGCTAGTCCGTCTGTCGGGTACAATGAGCAGTTCTTC

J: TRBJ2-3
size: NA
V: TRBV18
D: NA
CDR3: CASSPSRGRDTQYF
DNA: TGTGCCAGCTCCCCGAGCCGGGGGAGAGATACGCAGTATTTT

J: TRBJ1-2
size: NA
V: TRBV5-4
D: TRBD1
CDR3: CASRSGTGASINYGYTF
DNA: TGTGCCAGCAGGTCCGGGACAGGGGCGTCCATTAACTATGGCTACACCTTC

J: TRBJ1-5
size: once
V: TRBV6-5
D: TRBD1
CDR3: CASRPSGQKNQPQHF
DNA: TGTGCCAGCAGGCCCTCGGGACAGAAAAATCAGCCCCAGCATTTT

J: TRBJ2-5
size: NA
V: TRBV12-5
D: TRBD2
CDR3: CASGLGGGAFETQYF
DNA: TGTGCTAGTGGTTTGGGCGGGGGGGCCTTTGAGACCCAGTACTTC

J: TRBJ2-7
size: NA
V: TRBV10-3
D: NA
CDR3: CAIAKQGSYEQYF
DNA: TGTGCCATCGCGAAACAGGGCTCCTACGAGCAGTACTTC

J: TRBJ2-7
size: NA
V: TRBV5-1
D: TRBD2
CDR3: CASSWTSYKSSYEQYF
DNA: TGCGCCAGCAGCTGGACTAGCTATAAAAGTTCCTACGAGCAGTACTTC

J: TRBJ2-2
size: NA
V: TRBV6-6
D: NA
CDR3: CASSYSSQGRTGELFF
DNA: TGTGCCAGCAGTTACTCGAGCCAGGGTAGGACCGGGGAGCTGTTTTTT

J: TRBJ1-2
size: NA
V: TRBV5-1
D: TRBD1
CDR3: CASSYGQGYGYTF
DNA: TGCGCCAGCAGCTACGGACAGGGATATGGCTACACCTTC

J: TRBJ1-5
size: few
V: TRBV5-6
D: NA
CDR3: CASSFSSFNQPQHF
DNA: TGTGCCAGCAGCTTTTCGTCTTTCAATCAGCCCCAGCATTTT

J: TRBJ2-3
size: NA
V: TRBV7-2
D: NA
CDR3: CASSSGLSTDTQYF
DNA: TGTGCCAGCAGCTCGGGACTTAGCACAGATACGCAGTATTTT

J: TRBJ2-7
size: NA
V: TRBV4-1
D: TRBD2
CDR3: CASSPSLAGFLEQYF
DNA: TGCGCCAGCAGCCCCAGCTTAGCGGGATTCCTCGAGCAGTACTTC

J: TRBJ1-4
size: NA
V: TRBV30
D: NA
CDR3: CAWSTTVGEKLFF
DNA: TGTGCCTGGAGTACGACAGTAGGCGAAAAACTGTTTTTT

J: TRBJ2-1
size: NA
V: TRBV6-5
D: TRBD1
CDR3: CASSRLGQGEYEQFF
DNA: TGTGCCAGCAGCCGCCTCGGACAGGGAGAGTATGAGCAGTTCTTC

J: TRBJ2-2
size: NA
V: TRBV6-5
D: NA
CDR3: CASSRGTGELFF
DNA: TGTGCCAGCAGTCGGGGCACCGGGGAGCTGTTTTTT

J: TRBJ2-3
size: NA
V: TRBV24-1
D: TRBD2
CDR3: CATSDRSGRAGDTQYF
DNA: TGTGCCACCAGTGACCGAAGCGGGAGGGCGGGAGATACGCAGTATTTT

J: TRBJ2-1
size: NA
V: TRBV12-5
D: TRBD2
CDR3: CASGLTTSGSENEQFF
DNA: TGTGCTAGTGGTTTGACGACTAGCGGGAGTGAGAATGAGCAGTTCTTC

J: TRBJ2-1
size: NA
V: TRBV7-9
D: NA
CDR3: CASSFGQASNNEQFF
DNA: TGTGCCAGCAGCTTTGGGCAGGCTTCGAACAATGAGCAGTTCTTC

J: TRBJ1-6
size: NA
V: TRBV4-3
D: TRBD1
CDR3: CASSQDSTGQGSSPLHF
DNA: TGCGCCAGCAGCCAAGATTCGACCGGACAGGGTAGTTCACCCCTCCACTTT

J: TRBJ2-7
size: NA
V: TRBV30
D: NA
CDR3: CAWSVGDTSWDEQYF
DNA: TGTGCCTGGAGTGTCGGGGACACTTCATGGGACGAGCAGTACTTC

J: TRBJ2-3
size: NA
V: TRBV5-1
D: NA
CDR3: CASRTRDLDTQYF
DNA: TGCGCCAGCAGAACCAGGGATCTTGATACGCAGTATTTT

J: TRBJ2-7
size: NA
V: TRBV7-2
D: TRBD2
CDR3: CASSPRGSGGPYEQYF
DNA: TGTGCCAGCAGCCCGAGGGGAAGCGGGGGCCCCTACGAGCAGTACTTC

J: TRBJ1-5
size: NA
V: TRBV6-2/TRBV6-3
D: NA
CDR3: CASSSSPGATNQPQHF
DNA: TGTGCCAGCAGTTCGTCCCCTGGGGCCACCAATCAGCCCCAGCATTTT

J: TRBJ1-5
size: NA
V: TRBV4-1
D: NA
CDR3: CASSQGLREGQPQHF
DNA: TGCGCCAGCAGCCAAGGGCTCAGGGAAGGTCAGCCCCAGCATTTT

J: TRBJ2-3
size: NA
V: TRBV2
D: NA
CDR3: CASARRATAADTQYF
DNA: TGTGCCAGTGCTAGGAGGGCCACGGCGGCAGATACGCAGTATTTT

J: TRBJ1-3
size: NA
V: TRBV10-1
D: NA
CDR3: CASFPPSASSGNTIYF
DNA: TGCGCCAGCTTTCCCCCGAGCGCGAGCTCTGGAAACACCATATATTTT

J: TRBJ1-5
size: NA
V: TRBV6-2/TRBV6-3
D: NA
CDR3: CASSYFSGVDNQPQHF
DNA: TGTGCCAGCAGTTACTTCTCAGGGGTTGACAATCAGCCCCAGCATTTT

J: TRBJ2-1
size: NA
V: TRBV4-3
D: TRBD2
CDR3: CASSQGLAGNSYNEQFF
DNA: TGCGCCAGCAGCCAAGGACTAGCGGGCAACTCCTACAATGAGCAGTTCTTC

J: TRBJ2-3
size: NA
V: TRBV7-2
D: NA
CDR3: CASSLAPGGGTDTQYF
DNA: TGTGCCAGCAGCTTAGCGCCGGGGGGCGGCACAGATACGCAGTATTTT

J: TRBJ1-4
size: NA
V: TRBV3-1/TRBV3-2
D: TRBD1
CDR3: CASSQEDRGTNEKLFF
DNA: TGTGCCAGCAGCCAAGAGGACAGGGGTACTAATGAAAAACTGTTTTTT

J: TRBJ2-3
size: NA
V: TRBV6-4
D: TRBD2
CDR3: CASGQGRRGAADTQYF
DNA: TGTGCCAGCGGCCAAGGGAGGCGGGGGGCCGCAGATACGCAGTATTTT

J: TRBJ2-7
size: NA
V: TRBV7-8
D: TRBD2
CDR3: CASSQGLAVYEQYF
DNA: TGTGCCAGCAGCCAGGGACTAGCCGTTTACGAGCAGTACTTC

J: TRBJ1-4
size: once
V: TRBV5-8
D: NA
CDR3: CASSLRQVNEKLFF
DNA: TGTGCCAGCAGCTTGCGACAGGTTAATGAAAAACTGTTTTTT

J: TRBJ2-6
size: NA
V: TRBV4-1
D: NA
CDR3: CASSQGSVGSSGANVLTF
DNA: TGCGCCAGCAGCCAAGGATCCGTCGGTAGCTCTGGGGCCAACGTCCTGACTTTC

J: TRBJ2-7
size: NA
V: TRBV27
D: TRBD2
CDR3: CASSPSAGGLYEQYF
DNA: TGTGCCAGCAGTCCTTCCGCGGGAGGGTTATACGAGCAGTACTTC

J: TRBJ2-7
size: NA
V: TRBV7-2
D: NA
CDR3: CASSSPGGQLNYEQYF
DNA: TGTGCCAGCAGCTCACCCGGCGGACAGCTGAACTACGAGCAGTACTTC

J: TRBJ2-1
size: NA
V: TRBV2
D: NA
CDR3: CASSLFTPSSGDEQFF
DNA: TGTGCCAGCAGCCTTTTTACTCCCTCCTCCGGGGATGAGCAGTTCTTC

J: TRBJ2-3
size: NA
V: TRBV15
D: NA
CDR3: CATSRDRTSTDTQYF
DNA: TGTGCCACCAGCAGAGATCGGACAAGCACAGATACGCAGTATTTT